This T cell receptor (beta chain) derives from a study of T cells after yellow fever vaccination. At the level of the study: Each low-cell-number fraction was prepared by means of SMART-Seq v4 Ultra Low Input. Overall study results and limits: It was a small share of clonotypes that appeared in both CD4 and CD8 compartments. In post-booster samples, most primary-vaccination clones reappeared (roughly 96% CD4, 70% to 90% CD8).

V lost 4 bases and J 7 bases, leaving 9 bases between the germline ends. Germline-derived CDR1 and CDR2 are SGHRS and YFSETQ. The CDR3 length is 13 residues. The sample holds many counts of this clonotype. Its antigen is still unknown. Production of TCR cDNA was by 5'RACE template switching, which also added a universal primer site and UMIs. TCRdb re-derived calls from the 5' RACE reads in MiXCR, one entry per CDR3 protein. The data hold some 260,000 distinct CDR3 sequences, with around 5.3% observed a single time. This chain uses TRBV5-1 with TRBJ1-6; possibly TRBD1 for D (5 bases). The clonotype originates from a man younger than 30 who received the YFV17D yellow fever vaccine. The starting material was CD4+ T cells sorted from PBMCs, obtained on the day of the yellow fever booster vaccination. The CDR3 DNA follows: TGCGCCAGCAGCCAAAACAGGAATTCACCCCTCCACTTT. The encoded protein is CASSQNRNSPLHF. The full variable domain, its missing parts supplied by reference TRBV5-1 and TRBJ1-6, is KAGVTQTPRYLIKTRGQQVTLSCSPISGHRSVSWYQQTPGQGLQFLFEYFSETQRNKGNFPGRFSGRQFSNSRSEMNVSTLELGDSALYLCASSQNRNSPLHFGNGTRLTVT.